This is a list of T cell receptor beta chains from one sample in a study of cytomegalovirus exposure and HLA in healthy donors. Some clones are missing from TCRdb's copy, which holds only in-frame ones; the method was immunoSEQ multiplex PCR. The sample carries 97,000 or so clones, roughly 83% recorded once. Sequencing used PBMCs. These receptors all come from a man aged 40-49 years in good health and CMV-seronegative. The CDR3 runs from the conserved cysteine through the conserved F or W. D genes are given only for firm matches. Clone size is not always given. Where it is, it says once, few, many or a class for expanded clones.

j_gene,len,d_gene,abundance,v_gene,CDR3nt,CDR3aa
TRBJ1-6,14,.,once,TRBV13,TGTGCCAGCAGCTTAAGGGGACAAAATTCACCCCTCCACTTT,CASSLRGQNSPLHF
TRBJ2-2,13,.,.,TRBV7-3,TGTGCCAGCAGAAAGGACAGCACCGGGGAGCTGTTTTTT,CASRKDSTGELFF
TRBJ1-2,17,.,.,TRBV5-5,TGTGCCAGCAGCTTGGACGGCGGAGCAGGGCAGGGGTATGGCTACACCTTC,CASSLDGGAGQGYGYTF
TRBJ2-7,16,TRBD1,.,TRBV6-5,TGTGCCAGCAGTTACTCCTGGGCAGGGGGCAGCGACGAGCAGTACTTC,CASSYSWAGGSDEQYF
TRBJ2-5,16,TRBD1,.,TRBV6-6,TGTGCCAGCAGTTACTCGACAGGGGGCCTTGGGGAGACCCAGTACTTC,CASSYSTGGLGETQYF
TRBJ2-1,17,.,.,TRBV14,TGTGCCAGCAGCCAACGGGTGTCCCTGTCTTCCTACAATGAGCAGTTCTTC,CASSQRVSLSSYNEQFF
TRBJ1-2,15,TRBD1,.,TRBV4-3,TGCGCCAGCAGCCAAGTCCTCCGGACAGGGGAAGGCTACACCTTC,CASSQVLRTGEGYTF
TRBJ2-7,14,TRBD1,.,TRBV5-1,TGCGCCAGCAGCTTCGGCGACAGGGGCTACGAGCAGTACTTC,CASSFGDRGYEQYF
TRBJ2-7,14,.,many,TRBV7-2,TGTGCCAGCAGCCCCCGTCTAAGCTCCTACGAGCAGTACTTC,CASSPRLSSYEQYF
TRBJ1-2,13,TRBD1,.,TRBV28,TGTGCCAGCAGCCGAGACAGGGTTAGGGGCTACACCTTC,CASSRDRVRGYTF
TRBJ1-1,14,.,once,TRBV13,TGTGCCAGCAGCCGACAGTACATGAACACTGAAGCTTTCTTT,CASSRQYMNTEAFF
TRBJ2-5,14,TRBD1,few,TRBV11-1,TGTGCCAGCAGCCTAACAGGGGCCCAAGAGACCCAGTACTTC,CASSLTGAQETQYF
TRBJ2-7,16,TRBD1,.,TRBV15,TGTGCCACCAGCTCTTCCGGGACAGGGGGCCCCTACGAGCAGTACTTC,CATSSSGTGGPYEQYF
TRBJ2-5,15,TRBD1,.,TRBV7-9,TGTGCCAGCAGCCATTGGACAGGGGGCGGCGAGACCCAGTACTTC,CASSHWTGGGETQYF
TRBJ2-3,15,TRBD1,.,TRBV27,TGTGCCAGCAGCAAAGGGGGCACGAGCACAGATACGCAGTATTTT,CASSKGGTSTDTQYF
TRBJ2-1,15,TRBD2,few,TRBV7-2,TGTGCCAGCAGAGCTAGCGGCGGTTCCTACAATGAGCAGTTCTTC,CASRASGGSYNEQFF
TRBJ2-3,15,TRBD1,.,TRBV9,TGTGCCAGCAGCTCCACAGGGGGCGCGTCAGATACGCAGTATTTT,CASSSTGGASDTQYF
TRBJ2-1,15,TRBD2,.,TRBV19,TGTGCCAGTAGCAAGACTAGCGGGGCCTACAATGAGCAGTTCTTC,CASSKTSGAYNEQFF
TRBJ2-5,15,TRBD2,once,TRBV4-3,TGCGCCAGCAGCCTCCGACTAGCGAATAAAGAGACCCAGTACTTC,CASSLRLANKETQYF
TRBJ2-3,14,.,.,TRBV15,TGTGCCACCAGCAGAGGAGGAGAGGCAGATACGCAGTATTTT,CATSRGGEADTQYF
TRBJ2-4,15,.,.,TRBV30,TGTGCCTGGAGTGACTTTAGGACAGAAGAAAACATTCAGTACTTC,CAWSDFRTEENIQYF
TRBJ2-1,12,.,.,TRBV10-1,TGCGCCAGCAAAAGCCGGGGTGGTGAGCAGTTCTTC,CASKSRGGEQFF
TRBJ1-2,14,.,.,TRBV6-1,TGTGCCAGCAATTCATGGGGAGGGGAGGAAGGCTACACCTTC,CASNSWGGEEGYTF
TRBJ2-1,16,TRBD2,.,TRBV5-1,TGCGCCAGCAGCTATCTAGGACTAGCGGGTGGGGATGAGCAGTTCTTC,CASSYLGLAGGDEQFF
TRBJ2-3,14,.,.,TRBV19,TGTGCCAGTAGTCTAGGACACCTCACAGATACGCAGTATTTT,CASSLGHLTDTQYF
TRBJ2-5,16,TRBD2,.,TRBV4-2,TGTGCCAGCAGCCAAGTAGGTAGCGGGGGGCAAGAGACCCAGTACTTC,CASSQVGSGGQETQYF
TRBJ2-3,15,.,.,TRBV27,TGTGCCAGCAGTTTCGGGACTCCCCTGCTGGATACGCAGTATTTT,CASSFGTPLLDTQYF
TRBJ1-2,13,.,.,TRBV6-5,TGTGCCAGCAGCTCCGACAGAACCTATGGCTACACCTTC,CASSSDRTYGYTF
TRBJ1-3,12,.,.,TRBV15,TGTGCCACCAGCATTGGGGAGGACACCATATATTTT,CATSIGEDTIYF
TRBJ2-7,17,.,.,TRBV5-1,TGCGCCAGCAGCTTGGGAGGAGTGGACACCTACTCCTACGAGCAGTACTTC,CASSLGGVDTYSYEQYF
TRBJ2-7,14,TRBD1,.,TRBV4-1,TGCGCCAGCAGCCTAGGACAGGGTTTCTACGAGCAGTACTTC,CASSLGQGFYEQYF
TRBJ2-2,13,.,.,TRBV7-9,TGTGCCAGCAGCAAGCAGGGGACCGGGGAGCTGTTTTTT,CASSKQGTGELFF
TRBJ1-6,15,.,.,TRBV7-9,TGTGCCAGCAGCCGCACCTCCGGAGGGAATTCACCCCTCCACTTT,CASSRTSGGNSPLHF
TRBJ1-1,13,.,few,TRBV6-5,TGTGCCAGCAGTTACGACGGGGACACTGAAGCTTTCTTT,CASSYDGDTEAFF
TRBJ2-3,15,TRBD1,.,TRBV5-1,TGCGCCAGCAGCGACCGGCAGGGGGCTGGAGATACGCAGTATTTT,CASSDRQGAGDTQYF
TRBJ1-1,13,.,.,TRBV5-4,TGTGCCAGCAGCTTGGCCGGGAGCAACGTAGCTTTCTTT,CASSLAGSNVAFF
TRBJ1-2,14,.,.,TRBV7-9,TGTGCCAGCAGCTTATCAGGCAGGGGTGATGGCTACACCTTC,CASSLSGRGDGYTF
TRBJ2-1,15,TRBD2,.,TRBV7-6,TGTGCCAGCACAAGCGGGGGGGCCTTCTACAGTGAGCAGTTCTTC,CASTSGGAFYSEQFF
TRBJ1-6,15,TRBD1,.,TRBV9,TGTGCCAGCAGCGCGCAACAGGGGGCGGATTCACCCCTCCACTTT,CASSAQQGADSPLHF
TRBJ2-1,15,TRBD2,.,TRBV29-1,TGCAGCTTGAGGTTGGGACTAAGCTCCTACAATGAGCAGTTCTTC,CSLRLGLSSYNEQFF
TRBJ1-3,14,.,.,TRBV27,TGTGCCAGCAGTTTCCTAGGCCCTGGAAACACCATATATTTT,CASSFLGPGNTIYF
TRBJ1-1,15,.,.,TRBV19,TGTGCCAGTAGTAGCCCCGACATCGTGAACACTGAAGCTTTCTTT,CASSSPDIVNTEAFF
TRBJ2-5,12,.,.,TRBV6-6,TGTGCCAGCACCCGGAGACCGGAGACCCAGTACTTC,CASTRRPETQYF
TRBJ2-7,14,TRBD1,.,TRBV10-3,TGTGCCATCAACCCGGGGACAGGAGCCTACGAGCAGTACTTC,CAINPGTGAYEQYF
TRBJ1-2,16,TRBD1,.,TRBV6-5,TGTGCCAGCAGTTACCTGACAGGGGAGGGTTACTATGGCTACACCTTC,CASSYLTGEGYYGYTF
TRBJ2-1,14,.,few,TRBV6-6,TGTGCCAGCAGTCCAGACGGAGTGCGGAATGAGCAGTTCTTC,CASSPDGVRNEQFF
TRBJ1-6,16,TRBD1,.,TRBV5-3,TGTGCCAGAGGGGTAGGGACAGGGGATAGAAATTCACCCCTCCACTTT,CARGVGTGDRNSPLHF
TRBJ1-1,15,TRBD1,.,TRBV7-9,TGTGCCAGCAGCTCCGCCGGGACAGGGGGCATAAAAGCTTTCTTT,CASSSAGTGGIKAFF
TRBJ2-2,17,TRBD2,.,TRBV10-3,TGTGCCATCAGTGAGTTTAGCGGGGGGGCGAACACCGGGGAGCTGTTTTTT,CAISEFSGGANTGELFF
TRBJ1-2,12,.,.,TRBV7-2,TGTGCCAGCAGCTTCGACAGACATGGCTACACCTTC,CASSFDRHGYTF
TRBJ2-7,14,TRBD1,once,TRBV13,TGTGCCAGCAGCTTCGTAACCGGACAGGGTAAGCAGTACTTC,CASSFVTGQGKQYF
TRBJ1-2,14,TRBD1,.,TRBV9,TGTGCCAGCAGCGTAGGGACAGGAGGAGGTGGCTACACCTTC,CASSVGTGGGGYTF
TRBJ1-6,15,.,.,TRBV6-1,TGTGCCAGCAGTGTCTACAGGGACCGGAATTCACCCCTCCACTTT,CASSVYRDRNSPLHF
TRBJ2-7,14,TRBD2,.,TRBV2,TGTGCCAGCCCCCGAGACGGGGGGTCCTACGAGCAGTACTTC,CASPRDGGSYEQYF